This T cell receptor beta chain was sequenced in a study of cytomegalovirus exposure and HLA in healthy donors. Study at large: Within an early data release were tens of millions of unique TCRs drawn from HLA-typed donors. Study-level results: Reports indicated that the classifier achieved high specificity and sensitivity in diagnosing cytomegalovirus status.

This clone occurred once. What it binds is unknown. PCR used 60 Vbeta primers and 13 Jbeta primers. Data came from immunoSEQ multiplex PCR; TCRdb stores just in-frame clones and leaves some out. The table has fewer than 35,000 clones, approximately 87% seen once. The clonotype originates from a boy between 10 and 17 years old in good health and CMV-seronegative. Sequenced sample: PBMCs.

CDR3 DNA: TGTGCCAGCAGCGTAGCTGTGGGGACAGGGGTCACTAATGAAAAACTGTTTTTT. As protein: CASSVAVGTGVTNEKLFF. The chain employs TRBV9 and TRBJ1-4; TRBD1 matches 10 bases. The length of the CDR3 is 18 residues. Unmatched junction bases numbered 7, after V lost 0 bases and J lost 2 bases. CDR1 SGDLS and CDR2 YYNGEE come from the germline V gene.